This T cell receptor beta chain was found in a study of identical twins. Regarding the study as a whole: Twin pairs' shared out-of-frame alpha sequences were enriched in low generation probability. Cross-sectional statistical analysis, not tracking of the same donors, underpinned the conclusions.

After template switching added a universal primer site, the resulting cDNA carried unique molecular identifiers. Each CDR3 protein is one row after TCRdb ran MiXCR on the 5' RACE reads. The repertoire consists of about 660,000 distinct CDR3 sequences, with roughly 8% occurring once and the leading ten covering around 0.95%. This clonotype was picked up many times. What it binds is unknown. A further study also used this sample, focusing on yellow fever vaccine responses in identical twins.

This TCR derives from a woman aged 18-35 years in good health. Sequencing was carried out using PBMCs.

The CDR3 region is CASSLGDSAYEQYF. The CDR3, as DNA: TGTGCCAGCAGCTTAGGGGACTCTGCCTACGAGCAGTACTTC. The chain carries TRBV7-9 and TRBJ2-7, with D perhaps TRBD2 (6 bases). This CDR3 has 14 residues. The germline V gene has CDR1 SEHNR and CDR2 FQNEAQ (reference sequence). The V end was cut by 1 base, the J end by 2 bases, with 9 bases between.